Below are 14 T cell receptor beta chains sequenced from a single sample in a study of identical twins. MiXCR, run by TCRdb on the 5' RACE reads, gives a single entry per CDR3 protein. The data contain 200,000 to 300,000 distinct CDR3 sequences, about 11% of them singletons. The specimen sequenced was memory T cells sorted from blood. The receptors come from a man over 45 in good health.

This clonotype has a count of ten or more. The chain links TRBV12-3 or TRBV12-4 to TRBJ2-7, with D possibly being TRBD1 (6 bases). This CDR3 comprises 14 residues. The germline V and J ends were trimmed by 2 bases and 5 bases, with 13 bases remaining between them. The CDR3 DNA follows: TGTGCCAGCAGTTTATTCAGGGGCGACAACGAGCAGTACTTC. It codes for CASSLFRGDNEQYF.

The J gene is TRBJ2-5, the V gene TRBV4-3; TRBD2 agrees at 14 bases. The V segment lost 4 bases and the J segment 5 bases; nucleotides outside the gene matches: 6. Looked up from germline, CDR1 is LGHNA and CDR2 is YSLEER. This CDR3 comprises 16 residues. CDR3 nucleotides: TGCGCCAGCAGCCGAGGGACTAGCGGGAGACGGGAGACCCAGTACTTC. This translates into CASSRGTSGRRETQYF.

This clonotype was seen many times. This chain joins TRBV10-3 and TRBJ1-5, with 8 bases identical to TRBD1. J was trimmed by 8 bases and V by 1 base; bases with no gene match: 1. CDR1 and CDR2 from the germline V gene are ENHRY and SYGVKD. There are 13 residues in the CDR3. Written as DNA, the CDR3 is TGTGCCATCAGTGAGTGGACAGGGAAGCCCCAGCATTTT. It codes for CAISEWTGKPQHF.

This clonotype occurred many times. The chain is built from TRBV20-1 and TRBJ1-5; no definite D call. The CDR3 runs 15 residues. CDR1 is DFQATT, CDR2 SNEGSKA, per germline (reference sequence). Trimming left V 5 bases short and J 0 bases short, with 14 bases between. CDR3 in amino acids: CSARLVQNSNQPQHF. The CDR3 DNA follows: TGCAGTGCTCGCCTCGTCCAAAATAGCAATCAGCCCCAGCATTTT.

This clonotype was seen repeatedly, ten times or more. The chain joins TRBV5-1 to TRBJ1-1; D ambiguous. The CDR3 runs to 14 residues. V gave up 0 bases and J gave up 5 bases, with 11 bases separating them. Looked up from germline, CDR1 is SGHRS and CDR2 is YFSETQ. In nucleotides, the CDR3 is TGCGCCAGCAGCTTGGAGCCTTCTCGGACTGAAGCTTTCTTT. Translating it yields CASSLEPSRTEAFF.

A few counts support this clonotype. This chain connects TRBV11-2 to TRBJ2-3, with 12 bases fitting TRBD1. The CDR3 has 16 residues. V was pared by 1 base and J by 2 bases, with 1 base of the junction left unmatched. Per the germline V gene, CDR1 is SGHAT and CDR2 is FQNNGV. As DNA, the CDR3 is TGTGCCAGCAGCTTAGGGGACAGGGGGCTCACAGATACGCAGTATTTT. Translated, it gives CASSLGDRGLTDTQYF. Drawing the rest from reference TRBV11-2 and TRBJ2-3, the complete variable domain is EAGVAQSPRYKIIEKRQSVAFWCNPISGHATLYWYQQILGQGPKLLIQFQNNGVVDDSQLPKDRFSAERLKGVDSTLKIQPAKLEDSAVYLCASSLGDRGLTDTQYFGPGTRLTVL.

The rearrangement links TRBV5-1 to TRBJ2-5; D may match TRBD1 or TRBD2 (5 bases each). This CDR3 spans 14 amino acids. The V and J ends lost 4 bases and 2 bases respectively, with 12 bases between them. Germline V CDR1 and CDR2: SGHRS, YFSETQ. The CDR3 region is CASSNVGPQETQYF. CDR3 nucleotide sequence: TGCGCCAGCAGCAACGTGGGACCGCAAGAGACCCAGTACTTC.

Ten or more counts support this clonotype. The chain couples TRBV20-1 to TRBJ2-1, with 7 bases lining up with TRBD1. CDR3 length: 14 residues. Germline values: CDR1 DFQATT, CDR2 SNEGSKA (reference sequence). V dropped 3 bases and J dropped 7; count of bases not matched to a gene: 9. The CDR3 spells CSASGQGVGNEQFF. For the CDR3, the DNA is TGCAGTGCTAGTGGTCAGGGGGTGGGGAATGAGCAGTTCTTC.

The chain carries TRBV6-2 or TRBV6-3 and TRBJ2-7; D tentatively reads TRBD1 or TRBD2 (5 bases each). The CDR3 is made up of 16 amino acids. Trimming shortened V by 4 bases and J by 0 bases, and 16 bases separated the two germline ends. Germline CDR1 MNHEY, CDR2 SVGEGT. The CDR3 spells CASSWDQSTFSYEQYF. CDR3 DNA sequence: TGTGCCAGCAGTTGGGACCAAAGTACCTTCTCCTACGAGCAGTACTTC.

The J gene is TRBJ2-7, the V gene TRBV5-8, with D perhaps TRBD1 or TRBD2 (5 bases each). V lost 1 base to trimming and J lost 5 bases, with 7 bases between them. Looked up from germline, CDR1 is SGHTS and CDR2 is YDEGEE. This CDR3 has 12 residues. This CDR3 reads CASSLMGDEQYF. The CDR3, as DNA: TGTGCCAGCAGCTTGATGGGGGACGAGCAGTACTTC. The whole variable domain, filled in from reference TRBV5-8 and TRBJ2-7, reads EAGVTQSPTHLIKTRGQQATLRCSPISGHTSVYWYQQALGLGLQFLLWYDEGEERNRGNFPPRFSGRQFPNYSSELNVNALELEDSALYLCASSLMGDEQYFGPGTRLTVT.

This clonotype was counted ten times or more. The chain employs TRBV27 and TRBJ2-1; TRBD2 matches at 7 bases. The CDR3 contains 13 residues. J was trimmed by 6 bases and V by 6 bases; bases with no gene match: 5. Germline CDR1 MNHEY, CDR2 SMNVEV (reference sequence). The CDR3 sequence is CASRFPSGNEQFF. The CDR3 DNA follows: TGTGCCAGCAGGTTTCCTAGCGGCAATGAGCAGTTCTTC.

As for this clonotype: A single base separates this from a much larger clone, so it may be a read error. The chain uses TRBV4-2 and TRBJ2-3; 8 bases agree with TRBD2. There are 14 residues in the CDR3. Germline V gene sequence: CDR1 LGHNA, CDR2 YNFKEQ. In DNA, the CDR3 is TGTGCCAGCAGCGAAGCGGGGGCGGTAGATGCGCAGTATTTT. This codes for CASSEAGAVDAQYF.

This clonotype was detected many times. The rearrangement links TRBV18 to TRBJ2-5, with D uncertain. Germline-derived CDR1 and CDR2 are KGHSH and LQKENI. The V and J ends lost 8 bases and 5 bases respectively, with 9 bases between them. The CDR3 loop spans 11 amino acids. The CDR3 DNA sequence: TGTGCCAGCAGCCCCCGGGAGACCCAGTACTTC. Translated: CASSPRETQYF.

This clonotype occurred a few times. The V call is TRBV7-2, the J call TRBJ2-7, with 12 bases aligning to TRBD2. Germline loops: CDR1 SGHTA, CDR2 FQGNSA. V gave up 5 bases and J gave up 6 bases; unmatched junction bases: 5. The CDR3 has 14 residues. Here the CDR3 DNA reads TGTGCCAGCAGCCCTAGCGGGGGGGAGGGCGAGCAGTACTTC. This encodes CASSPSGGEGEQYF.